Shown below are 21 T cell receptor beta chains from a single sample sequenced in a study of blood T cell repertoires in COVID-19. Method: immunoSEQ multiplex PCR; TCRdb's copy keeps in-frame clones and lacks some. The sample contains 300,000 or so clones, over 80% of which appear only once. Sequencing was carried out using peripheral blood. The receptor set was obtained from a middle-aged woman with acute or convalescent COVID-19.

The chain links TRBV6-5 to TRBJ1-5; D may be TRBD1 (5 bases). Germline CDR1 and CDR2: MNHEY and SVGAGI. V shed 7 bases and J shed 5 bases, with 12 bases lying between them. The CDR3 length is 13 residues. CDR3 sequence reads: CASTLQGYQPQHF. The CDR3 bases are TGTGCCAGCACCCTTCAGGGTTATCAGCCCCAGCATTTT.

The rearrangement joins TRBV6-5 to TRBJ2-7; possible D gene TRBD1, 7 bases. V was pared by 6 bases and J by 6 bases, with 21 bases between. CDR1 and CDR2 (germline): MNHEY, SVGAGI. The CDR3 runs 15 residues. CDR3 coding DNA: TGTGCCAGCAGCCCCTCAAGGACAGGAGGGGGCGAGCAGTACGTC. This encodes CASSPSRTGGGEQYV.

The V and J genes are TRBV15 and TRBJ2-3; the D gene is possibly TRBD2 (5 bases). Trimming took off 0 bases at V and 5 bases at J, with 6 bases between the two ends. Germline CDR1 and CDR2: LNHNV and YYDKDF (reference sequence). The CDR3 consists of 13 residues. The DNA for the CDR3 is TGTGCCACCAGCAGAGATCGGGGAGATACGCAGTATTTT. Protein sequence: CATSRDRGDTQYF.

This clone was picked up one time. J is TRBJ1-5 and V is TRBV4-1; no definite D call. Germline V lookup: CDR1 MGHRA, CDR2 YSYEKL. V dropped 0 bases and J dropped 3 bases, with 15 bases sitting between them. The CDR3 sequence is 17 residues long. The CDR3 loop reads CASSQETTDTSNQPQHF. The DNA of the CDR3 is TGCGCCAGCAGCCAAGAGACCACCGACACTTCCAATCAGCCCCAGCATTTT.

The CDR3 DNA sequence: TGTGCCAGCAGTGATGAAGGACATCGAAATTCACCCCTCCACTTT. Amino acids: CASSDEGHRNSPLHF. The chain recombines TRBV2 with TRBJ1-6; TRBD1 might be the D (5 bases). Trimming removed 3 bases from V and 7 bases from J, with 13 bases in between. Germline V gene data show CDR1 as SNHLY and CDR2 as FYNNEI. The CDR3 has 15 amino acids.

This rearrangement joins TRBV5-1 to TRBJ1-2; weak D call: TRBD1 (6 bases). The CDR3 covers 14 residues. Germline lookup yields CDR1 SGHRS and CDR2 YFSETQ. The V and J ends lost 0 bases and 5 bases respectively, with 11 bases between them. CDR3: CASSLETGSYGYTF. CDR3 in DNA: TGCGCCAGCAGCTTGGAAACAGGGAGTTATGGCTACACCTTC.

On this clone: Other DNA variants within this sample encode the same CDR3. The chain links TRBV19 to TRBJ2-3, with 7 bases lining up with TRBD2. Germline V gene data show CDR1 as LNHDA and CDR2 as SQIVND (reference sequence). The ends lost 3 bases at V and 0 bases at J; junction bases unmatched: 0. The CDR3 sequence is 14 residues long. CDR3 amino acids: CASSISGSTDTQYF. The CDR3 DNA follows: TGTGCCAGTAGTATTAGCGGGAGCACAGATACGCAGTATTTT. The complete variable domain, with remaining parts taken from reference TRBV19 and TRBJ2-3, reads DGGITQSPKYLFRKEGQNVTLSCEQNLNHDAMYWYRQDPGQGLRLIYYSQIVNDFQKGDIAEGYSVSREKKESFPLTVTSAQKNPTAFYLCASSISGSTDTQYFGPGTRLTVL.

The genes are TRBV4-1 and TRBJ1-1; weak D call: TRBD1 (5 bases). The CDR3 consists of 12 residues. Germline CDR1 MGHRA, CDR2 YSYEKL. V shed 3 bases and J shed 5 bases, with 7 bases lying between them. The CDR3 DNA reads TGCGCCAGCAGCCACCAGGGTACTGAAGCTTTCTTT. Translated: CASSHQGTEAFF.

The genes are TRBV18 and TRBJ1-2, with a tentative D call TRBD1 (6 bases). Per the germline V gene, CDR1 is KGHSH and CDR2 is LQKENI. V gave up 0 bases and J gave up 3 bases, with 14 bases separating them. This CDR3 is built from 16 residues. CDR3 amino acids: CASSPPRGGPHYGYTF. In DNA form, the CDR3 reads TGTGCCAGCTCACCACCGAGGGGGGGCCCTCACTATGGCTACACCTTC.

This chain's CDR3 is CASSLGSGTDYGYTF. CDR3 DNA sequence: TGCGCCAGCAGCTTGGGTAGTGGGACAGACTATGGCTACACCTTC. This chain joins TRBV5-1 and TRBJ1-2, with 7 positions matching TRBD1. Trimming at V came to 0 bases and at J to 3 bases, leaving 5 bases not matched to a gene. CDR3 length: 15 residues. Germline values: CDR1 SGHRS, CDR2 YFSETQ. Variable domain in full (rest from reference TRBV5-1 and TRBJ1-2): KAGVTQTPRYLIKTRGQQVTLSCSPISGHRSVSWYQQTPGQGLQFLFEYFSETQRNKGNFPGRFSGRQFSNSRSEMNVSTLELGDSALYLCASSLGSGTDYGYTFGSGTRLTVV.

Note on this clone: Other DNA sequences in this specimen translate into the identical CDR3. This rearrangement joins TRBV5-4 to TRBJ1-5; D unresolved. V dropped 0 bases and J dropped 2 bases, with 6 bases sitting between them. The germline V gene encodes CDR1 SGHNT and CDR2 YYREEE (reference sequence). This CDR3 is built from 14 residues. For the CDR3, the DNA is TGTGCCAGCAGCTTGGCGGGAGGCAATCAGCCCCAGCATTTT. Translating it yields CASSLAGGNQPQHF.

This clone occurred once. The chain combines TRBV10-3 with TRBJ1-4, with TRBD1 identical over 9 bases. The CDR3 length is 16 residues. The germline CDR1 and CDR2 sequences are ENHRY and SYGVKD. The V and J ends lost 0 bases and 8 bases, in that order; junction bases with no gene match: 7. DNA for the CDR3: TGTGCCATCAGTGAGTCGTCGACAGGGGGTGGAGAAAAACTGTTTTTT. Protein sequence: CAISESSTGGGEKLFF.

CDR3 nucleotides: TGTGCCAGCAGTTTGGGGGGGCTCTATGGCTACACCTTC. This codes for CASSLGGLYGYTF. The chain couples TRBV28 to TRBJ1-2; weak D call: TRBD1 (6 bases). Trimming left V 3 bases short and J 4 bases short, with 9 bases between. The CDR3 extends over 13 amino acids. Germline lookup yields CDR1 MDHEN and CDR2 SYDVKM.

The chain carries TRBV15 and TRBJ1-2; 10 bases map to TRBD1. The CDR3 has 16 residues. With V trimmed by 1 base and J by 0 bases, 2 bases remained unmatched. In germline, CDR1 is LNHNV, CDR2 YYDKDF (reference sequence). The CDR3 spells CATSRGGQGANYGYTF. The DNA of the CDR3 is TGTGCCACCAGCAGAGGTGGACAGGGGGCTAACTATGGCTACACCTTC.

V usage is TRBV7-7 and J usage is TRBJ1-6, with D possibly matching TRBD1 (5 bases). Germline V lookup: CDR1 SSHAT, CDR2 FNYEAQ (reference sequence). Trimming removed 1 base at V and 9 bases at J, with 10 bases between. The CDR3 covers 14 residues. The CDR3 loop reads CASSLDRFGSPLHF. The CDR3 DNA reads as TGTGCCAGCAGCTTAGACAGGTTTGGTTCACCCCTCCACTTT.

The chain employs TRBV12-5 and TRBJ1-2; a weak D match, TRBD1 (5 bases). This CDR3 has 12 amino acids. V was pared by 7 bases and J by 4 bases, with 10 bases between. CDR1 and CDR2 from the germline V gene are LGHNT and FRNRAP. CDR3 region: CASVGPTYGYTF. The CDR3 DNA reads TGTGCTAGTGTGGGGCCCACCTATGGCTACACCTTC.

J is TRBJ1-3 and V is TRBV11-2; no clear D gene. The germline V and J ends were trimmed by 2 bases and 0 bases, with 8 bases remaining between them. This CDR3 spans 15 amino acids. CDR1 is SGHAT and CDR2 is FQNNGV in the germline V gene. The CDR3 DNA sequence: TGTGCCAGCAGCTTATTTCGGGGCTCTGGAAACACCATATATTTT. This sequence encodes CASSLFRGSGNTIYF. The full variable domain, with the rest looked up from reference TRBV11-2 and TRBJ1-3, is EAGVAQSPRYKIIEKRQSVAFWCNPISGHATLYWYQQILGQGPKLLIQFQNNGVVDDSQLPKDRFSAERLKGVDSTLKIQPAKLEDSAVYLCASSLFRGSGNTIYFGEGSWLTVV.

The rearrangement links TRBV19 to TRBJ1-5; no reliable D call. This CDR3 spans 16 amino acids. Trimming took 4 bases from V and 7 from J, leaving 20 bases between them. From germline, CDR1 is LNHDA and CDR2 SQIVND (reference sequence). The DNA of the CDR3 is TGTGCCAGTAGTACCCGATCGACTGGCGGTGGACAGCCCCAGCATTTT. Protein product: CASSTRSTGGGQPQHF. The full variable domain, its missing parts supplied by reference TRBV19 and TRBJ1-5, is DGGITQSPKYLFRKEGQNVTLSCEQNLNHDAMYWYRQDPGQGLRLIYYSQIVNDFQKGDIAEGYSVSREKKESFPLTVTSAQKNPTAFYLCASSTRSTGGGQPQHFGDGTRLSIL.

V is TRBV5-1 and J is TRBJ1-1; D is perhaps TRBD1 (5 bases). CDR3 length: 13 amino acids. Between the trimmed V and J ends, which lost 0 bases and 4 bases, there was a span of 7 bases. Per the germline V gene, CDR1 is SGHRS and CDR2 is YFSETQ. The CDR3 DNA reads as TGCGCCAGCAGCTTGGCCGACAGCACTGAAGCTTTCTTT. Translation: CASSLADSTEAFF.

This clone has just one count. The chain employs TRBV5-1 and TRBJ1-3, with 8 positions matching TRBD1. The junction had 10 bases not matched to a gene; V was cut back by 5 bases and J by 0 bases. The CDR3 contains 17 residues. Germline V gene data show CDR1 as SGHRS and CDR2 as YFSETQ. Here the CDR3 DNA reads TGCGCCAGCAGTTGGCAGGGGGCCGGAAACTCTGGAAACACCATATATTTT. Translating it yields CASSWQGAGNSGNTIYF. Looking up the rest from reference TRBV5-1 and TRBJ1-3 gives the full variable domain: KAGVTQTPRYLIKTRGQQVTLSCSPISGHRSVSWYQQTPGQGLQFLFEYFSETQRNKGNFPGRFSGRQFSNSRSEMNVSTLELGDSALYLCASSWQGAGNSGNTIYFGEGSWLTVV.

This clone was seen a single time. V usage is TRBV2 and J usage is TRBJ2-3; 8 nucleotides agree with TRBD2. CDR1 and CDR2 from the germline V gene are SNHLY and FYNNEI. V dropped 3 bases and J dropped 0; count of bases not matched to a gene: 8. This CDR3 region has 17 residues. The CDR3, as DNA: TGTGCCAGCAGTGACCTGAGCGGGGGCCCTAGCACAGATACGCAGTATTTT. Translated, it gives CASSDLSGGPSTDTQYF.